This TCR beta chain emerged from a study of T cells in women clearing cervical HPV infection listed by TCRdb under 2018. Concerning the study at large: Cases were about two dozen women with histologically confirmed HPV16-related CIN3 or worse, including a couple of invasive cancers. The approximately 23 controls were women who cleared a single incident HPV16 infection within 12 months without developing precancer or cancer. Case blood was taken at the visit when the lesion was first identified, whereas control blood was taken when infection was no longer detected. For cases, a median interval of roughly 150 days, with an interquartile range of roughly 80 to 200 days, was observed between lesion detection and blood sampling. HLA typing was available for only a few women, so HLA type could not be excluded as a confounder. An exploratory proof-of-principle case-control study, nested within the Guanacaste HPV Natural History Study in Costa Rica, was conducted to compare TCR repertoires across cervical HPV16 outcomes. Cases and controls were matched on age within five years and on year of sample collection. Cases had a median age of roughly 35 years compared with about 40 for controls, and baseline characteristics showed no significant differences between the groups. In the parent cohort, 8,500 to 12,000 women aged 18 or older were enrolled in Guanacaste, Costa Rica, during about 1992 to 1995 and were followed for 6 to 7 years. As quality controls, five blinded duplicates were added to each group, bringing the total to approximately 60 samples made up of 50 or so participants and some ten replicates.

CDR1 is given as SEHNR and CDR2 as FQNEAQ, both from the germline V gene (reference sequence). The CDR3 covers 11 residues, taking in both the cysteine and the phenylalanine. The DNA covers only part of the CDR3, 24 bases in frame from base 1. Every participant had a single incident cervical HPV16 infection, and women with prevalent HPV16 infections were excluded. Cervical HPV DNA was detected by MY09/MY11 PCR, and genotyping was performed by dot-blot hybridization. Fifteen mL of heparinized blood were centrifuged, and the buffy coat was split into aliquots, frozen at -30 degrees C, and then kept at -80 degrees C. QIAGEN kits were used to extract genomic DNA from the buffy coat specimens. As regards this clone: Its target antigen remains unknown. The read falls 3 residues short of the CDR3 end, and the missing part is taken from the germline J gene.

TCR beta CDR3 regions were amplified by multiplex PCR from an average of around 1,200 ng genomic DNA per sample using the immunoSEQ assay. Primer bias was corrected in the assay by using a complete synthetic TCR repertoire to establish an amplification baseline. The amplicons were sequenced on the Illumina platform. The original methods were these. Sequences were error-corrected by clustering with frequency ratios and a modified nearest-neighbor algorithm and were then analyzed in the immunoSEQ Analyzer with IMGT gene definitions. TCR richness and evenness were averaged over 20 rarefaction repeats at each rarefaction depth, excluding samples with fewer sequences than the depth. Relative abundances of V, D and J genes were compared between groups using Wilcoxon rank sum tests, with FDR correction applied. In the blinded duplicates, the intraclass correlation was around 96% for TCR richness and averaged 76.4% across over 65 gene segments. Not all clones reach the TCRdb copy of this immuneACCESS table, which keeps in-frame sequences only. Checked studies attribute under half of the gap to unresolved V genes and leave the rest unexplained. Clonal size and the V and J genes are those of that table, whereas D and trimming came from the DNA. This sample's records show around 41,000 clones. The top ten hold 6% to 9% of the sample.

The paper's findings and limits, for the study overall: Across sequencing depths, CIN3+ cases showed significantly higher TCR repertoire richness than controls, but evenness did not differ between the groups. T-cell numbers per sample were unknown, so richness differences could reflect varying T-cell content rather than repertoire biology. Whether associations preceded infection or resulted from infection could not be shown with the cross-sectional design, and effector/memory subsets and HPV-specific T cells were not isolated. By combining richness with V gene abundances, random forest classifiers separated cases from controls with an estimated AUC of 0.75 to 0.85. Cases had lower TRBV6-7 relative abundance than controls (about 0.1% versus 0.15%; Bonferroni P = 0.0008).

This TCR derives from a woman between 18 and 69 years old with a cervical HPV16 infection that either progressed to CIN3+ or cleared (not recorded which). The rearrangement combines TRBV7-9 with TRBJ1-1, with the D gene not confidently named. Sequencing was carried out using blood buffy coat. The part of the CDR3 DNA that was read is TGTGCCAGCAGCCTCGGGGAGGAG. It specifies CASSLGEE. The full CDR3 sequence reads CASSLGEEAFF.